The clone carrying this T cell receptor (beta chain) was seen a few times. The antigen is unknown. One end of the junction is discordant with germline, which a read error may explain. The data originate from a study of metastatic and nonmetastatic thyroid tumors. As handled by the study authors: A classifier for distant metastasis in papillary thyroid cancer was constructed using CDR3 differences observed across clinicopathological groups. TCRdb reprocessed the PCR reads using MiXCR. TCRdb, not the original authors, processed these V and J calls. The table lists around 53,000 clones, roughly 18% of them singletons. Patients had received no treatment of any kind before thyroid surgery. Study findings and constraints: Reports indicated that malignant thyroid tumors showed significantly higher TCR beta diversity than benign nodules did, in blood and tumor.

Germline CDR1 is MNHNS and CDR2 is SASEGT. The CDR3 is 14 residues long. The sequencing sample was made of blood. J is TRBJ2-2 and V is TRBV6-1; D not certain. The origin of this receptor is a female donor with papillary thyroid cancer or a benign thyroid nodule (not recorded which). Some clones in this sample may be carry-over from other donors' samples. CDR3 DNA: TGTGCCAGCAGCGAGGTATTCGACACCAGGGAGCTGTTTTTT. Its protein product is CASSEVFDTRELFF.